This passage covers 18 T cell receptor beta chains from one sample sequenced in a study of blood T cell repertoires in COVID-19. Repertoires were generated with immunoSEQ multiplex PCR, while TCRdb's copy carries only in-frame clones and drops some. Among around 89,000 clones listed, about 78% were seen once. The specimen was peripheral blood. These receptor sequences come from a woman aged 80 or over with acute or convalescent COVID-19.

This chain links TRBV18 with TRBJ1-6; D unresolved. CDR3 size: 15 residues. Trimming took 2 bases from V and 9 from J, leaving 14 bases between them. Germline CDR1 reads KGHSH; CDR2 reads LQKENI. In DNA, the CDR3 is TGTGCCAGCTCACCAGGAGAGAGTGGAGGTTCACCCCTCCACTTT. Its protein product is CASSPGESGGSPLHF.

This clone was seen only a few times. This chain joins TRBV19 and TRBJ1-2, with TRBD1 matching over 9 bases. The CDR3 is made up of 14 amino acids. CDR1 is LNHDA and CDR2 is SQIVND in the germline V gene (reference sequence). Trimming removed 6 bases from V and 4 bases from J; junction bases left unmatched: 6. CDR3 coding DNA: TGTGCCAGTAGGGCGCGGGACAGGGCCTATGGCTACACCTTC. Encoded protein: CASRARDRAYGYTF.

The chain recombines TRBV23-1 with TRBJ2-7, with D tentatively TRBD1 (5 bases). TRBV23-1 is labeled an ORF, and its function is uncertain. The CDR3 extends over 19 amino acids. Trimming pared 0 bases from V and 0 bases from J, leaving 21 bases between. CDR3 coding DNA: TGCGCCAGCAGTCAATCTAGTCGATTGACGCACAGGAGCTCCTACGAGCAGTACTTC. It yields the protein CASSQSSRLTHRSSYEQYF.

The chain is built from TRBV5-4 and TRBJ2-7, with 10 bases fitting TRBD2. Germline CDR1 and CDR2: SGHNT and YYREEE (reference sequence). V shed 8 bases, J shed 2 bases, and the junction held 7 bases outside the gene matches. This CDR3 spans 14 amino acids. The CDR3 spells CASFSSGGPYEQYF. The CDR3 nucleotides are TGTGCCAGTTTCTCTAGCGGGGGACCCTACGAGCAGTACTTC.

The chain employs TRBV11-3 and TRBJ1-2; tentatively, D is TRBD1 (6 bases). Between the trimmed V and J ends, which lost 7 bases and 4 bases, there was a span of 16 bases. Germline CDR1 SGHNT, CDR2 YENEEA. This CDR3 region has 14 residues. The CDR3 DNA is TGTGCCAGCATTCGCAGGGGCGCGATCTATGGCTACACCTTC. Protein product: CASIRRGAIYGYTF.

The chain links TRBV6-1 to TRBJ2-7; 8 nucleotides agree with TRBD2. The CDR3 is 15 amino acids. CDR1 MNHNS and CDR2 SASEGT come from the germline V gene. With 6 bases clipped from V and 2 bases from J, the junction kept 9 bases outside the gene matches. In DNA, the CDR3 is TGTGCCAGCAGGCCTGGTTTAGCGGGAACCTACGAGCAGTACTTC. This encodes CASRPGLAGTYEQYF.

This clone was counted between two and nine times. The chain employs TRBV7-2 and TRBJ1-2; the D is unclear. V lost 5 bases and J lost 7, with 14 bases in between. The CDR3 contains 13 residues. Germline V CDR1 and CDR2: SGHTA, FQGNSA. The CDR3 here is CASSVDLLSGYTF. DNA of the CDR3: TGTGCCAGCAGCGTTGACCTACTATCTGGCTACACCTTC.

Points on this clone: One junction end disagrees with the germline gene, perhaps due to a read error. The chain carries TRBV4-3 and TRBJ1-4, with TRBD1 matching 7 bases. Germline assignment: CDR1 LGHNA and CDR2 YSLEER. The CDR3 consists of 15 residues. In DNA form, the CDR3 reads TGCGCCAGCAGTCAAGGGAAGGGGGCGGGGGAAAAACTGTTTTTT. This gives the protein CASSQGKGAGEKLFF.

This rearrangement joins TRBV15 to TRBJ1-2; D gene unclear. The CDR3 consists of 12 residues. V gave up 6 bases and J gave up 8 bases, with 13 bases separating them. The germline V gene has CDR1 LNHNV and CDR2 YYDKDF (reference sequence). In DNA, the CDR3 is TGTGCCACCAGAAATAGGGAGGGCGGCTACACCTTC. Translated: CATRNREGGYTF.

In this sample, this clone turned up once. J is TRBJ2-3 and V is TRBV5-4, with 10 bases identical to TRBD2. V lost 7 bases to trimming and J lost 0 bases; unmatched junction nucleotides: 5. The CDR3 loop spans 15 amino acids. In germline, CDR1 is SGHNT, CDR2 YYREEE (reference sequence). The CDR3 reads CASQRGGPSTDTQYF. The CDR3 nucleotides are TGTGCCAGCCAGCGGGGGGGCCCTAGCACAGATACGCAGTATTTT.

This chain uses TRBV5-5 with TRBJ1-1, with 8 bases that match TRBD1. The V gene's germline CDR1 is SGHKS and CDR2 YYEKEE (reference sequence). The CDR3 length is 14 residues. The V and J ends lost 4 bases and 5 bases, in that order; junction bases with no gene match: 7. CDR3 loop: CASSRAGGRTEAFF. The CDR3 coding sequence is TGTGCCAGCAGCAGAGCAGGGGGCCGGACTGAAGCTTTCTTT.

The chain couples TRBV5-1 to TRBJ2-2; maybe TRBD1 (6 bases). The germline gives CDR1 SGHRS, CDR2 YFSETQ. The CDR3 runs 16 residues. V dropped 1 base and J dropped 6 bases, with 16 bases sitting between them. DNA for the CDR3: TGCGCCAGCAGCTTGACAGGGTCTATTTCTGCCGGGGAGCTGTTTTTT. Its protein product is CASSLTGSISAGELFF. Full variable domain (missing parts from reference TRBV5-1 and TRBJ2-2): KAGVTQTPRYLIKTRGQQVTLSCSPISGHRSVSWYQQTPGQGLQFLFEYFSETQRNKGNFPGRFSGRQFSNSRSEMNVSTLELGDSALYLCASSLTGSISAGELFFGEGSRLTVL.

The V and J genes are TRBV7-9 and TRBJ1-5; D possibly corresponds to TRBD1 (6 bases). Between the trimmed V and J ends, which lost 4 bases and 2 bases, there was a span of 18 bases. This CDR3 has 17 residues. CDR1 is SEHNR, CDR2 FQNEAQ, per germline (reference sequence). The CDR3 is CASSSSYQGTRNQPQHF. Written as DNA, the CDR3 is TGTGCCAGCAGCTCCTCCTACCAGGGGACGCGCAATCAGCCCCAGCATTTT.

This clone came up a few times. This chain connects TRBV6-5 to TRBJ1-5; maybe TRBD1 (6 bases). With 6 bases removed from V and 4 bases from J, the gap between germline ends came to 13 bases. Germline values: CDR1 MNHEY, CDR2 SVGAGI. This CDR3 has 14 residues. CDR3 sequence (DNA): TGTGCCAGCAGCAAAGACAGGAAAAATCAGCCCCAGCATTTT. Its translation: CASSKDRKNQPQHF.

This clone was seen a handful of times. The chain combines TRBV18 with TRBJ1-4, with 9 bases identical to TRBD1. Germline loops: CDR1 KGHSH, CDR2 LQKENI. The CDR3 is 17 residues long. J gave up 2 bases and V 0 bases, and 4 bases lay outside the gene matches. In DNA, the CDR3 is TGTGCCAGCTCACCACCGACAGGGGGAACCACTAATGAAAAACTGTTTTTT. This gives the protein CASSPPTGGTTNEKLFF.

The V and J genes are TRBV6-5 and TRBJ1-5; D possibly corresponds to TRBD1 (6 bases). V dropped 7 bases and J dropped 6 bases, with 19 bases sitting between them. The CDR3 is made up of 15 amino acids. CDR1 and CDR2 from the germline V gene are MNHEY and SVGAGI. CDR3: CASIPRGTRGQPQHF. Written as DNA, the CDR3 is TGTGCCAGCATTCCAAGGGGGACTAGGGGTCAGCCCCAGCATTTT.

The sample holds one count of this clone. The V call is TRBV7-2, the J call TRBJ2-7; 8 bases are shared with TRBD2. After removal of 5 bases from V and 7 bases from J, the junction contained 7 bases not matched to a gene. Germline CDR1 reads SGHTA; CDR2 reads FQGNSA. The CDR3 covers 13 residues. The CDR3 loop is CASSPGGPSEQYF. CDR3 in DNA: TGTGCCAGCAGCCCGGGGGGGCCTAGTGAGCAGTACTTC.

This clone was picked up one time. The CDR3 nucleotides are TGTGCCAGCAGCTTACTACAGGGGAACACTGAAGCTTTCTTT. This gives the protein CASSLLQGNTEAFF. This rearrangement joins TRBV9 to TRBJ1-1, with D perhaps TRBD1 (6 bases). V was cut by 4 bases and J by 1 base, with 11 bases left in between. From germline, CDR1 is SGDLS and CDR2 YYNGEE. This CDR3 contains 14 residues.